Listed here is a single TCR beta chain. Method: immunoSEQ multiplex PCR; TCRdb's copy keeps in-frame clones and lacks some. Of under 400,000 clones in the sample, around 90% were seen once. This sample was included in a study of blood T cell repertoires in COVID-19. Overall study context: Material from acute and convalescent COVID-19 was sourced from the United States, Italy and Spain.

CDR3 length equals 17 residues. With 8 bases removed from V and 0 bases from J, the gap between germline ends came to 20 bases. Sequenced sample: peripheral blood. The chain has TRBV5-3 and TRBJ1-4; weak D call: TRBD1 (6 bases). TRBV5-3 is an ORF; its function is uncertain. This receptor was taken from a man between 18 and 35 years old with active or convalescent COVID-19. DNA for the CDR3: TGTGCCAGGCGAGGAGCCAGGGGACGTGCAACTAATGAAAAACTGTTTTTT. Protein: CARRGARGRATNEKLFF.